Included here is one T cell receptor (beta chain) sequence, with context. The antigen remains undetermined. This entry belongs to a study of CD8 T cells in ankylosing spondylitis. Broader study findings: Several highly homologous variants made up a TCR beta motif, and this motif appeared characteristic of ankylosing spondylitis blood. Disease-linked clones bore a CD8+ phenotype and were relatively rare in peripheral blood.

TCRdb analysed the 5' RACE reads with MiXCR anew, one entry per CDR3 protein. The repertoire holds 250,000 or so distinct CDR3 sequences, with more than 20% as singletons. Germline values: CDR1 SGHRS, CDR2 YFSETQ. The CDR3 covers 14 residues. With 3 bases clipped from V and 4 bases from J, the junction kept 3 bases outside the gene matches. The sequence was collected from a male donor with ankylosing spondylitis or in good health (not recorded which). Sequenced: blood, either unsorted or a sorted T cell fraction (not recorded which). The rearrangement uses TRBV5-1 and TRBJ1-5; TRBD1 aligns across 8 bases. The CDR3 coding sequence is TGCGCCAGCAGCTCCAGGGGGCGGAATCAGCCCCAGCATTTT. This translates into CASSSRGRNQPQHF.